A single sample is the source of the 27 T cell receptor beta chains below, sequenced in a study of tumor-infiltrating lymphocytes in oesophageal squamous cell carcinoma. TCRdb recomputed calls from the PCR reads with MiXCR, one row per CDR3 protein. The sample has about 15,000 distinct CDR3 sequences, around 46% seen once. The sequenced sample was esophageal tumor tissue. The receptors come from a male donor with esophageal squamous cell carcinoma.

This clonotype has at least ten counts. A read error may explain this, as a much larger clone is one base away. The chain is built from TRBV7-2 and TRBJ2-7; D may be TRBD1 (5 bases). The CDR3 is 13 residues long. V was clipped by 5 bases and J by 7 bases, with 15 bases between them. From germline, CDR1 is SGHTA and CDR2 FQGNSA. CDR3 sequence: CASSIGHYNEQYF. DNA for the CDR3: TGTGCCAGCAGCATAGGACACTACAATGAGCAGTACTTC.

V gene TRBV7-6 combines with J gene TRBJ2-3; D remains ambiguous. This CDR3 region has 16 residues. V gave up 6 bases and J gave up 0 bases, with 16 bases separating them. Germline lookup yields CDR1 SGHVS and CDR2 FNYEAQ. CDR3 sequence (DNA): TGTGCCAGCAGTAAGGAGCGTGTTAGGAGCACAGATACGCAGTATTTT. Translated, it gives CASSKERVRSTDTQYF.

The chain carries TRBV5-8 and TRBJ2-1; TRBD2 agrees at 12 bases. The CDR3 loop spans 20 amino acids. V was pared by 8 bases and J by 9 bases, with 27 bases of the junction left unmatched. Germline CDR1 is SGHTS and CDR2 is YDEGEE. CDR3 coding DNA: TGTGCCAGAAGCCCAAGATCTTCCAAATTACGGACTAGCGGGGAAGGTGAGCAGTTCTTC. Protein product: CARSPRSSKLRTSGEGEQFF.

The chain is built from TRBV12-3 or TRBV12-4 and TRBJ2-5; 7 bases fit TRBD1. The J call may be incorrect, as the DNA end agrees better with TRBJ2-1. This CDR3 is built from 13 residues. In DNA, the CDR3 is TGTGCCAGCAGTACCGGACAGGCCTACGAGCAGTTCTTC. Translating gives CASSTGQAYEQFF.

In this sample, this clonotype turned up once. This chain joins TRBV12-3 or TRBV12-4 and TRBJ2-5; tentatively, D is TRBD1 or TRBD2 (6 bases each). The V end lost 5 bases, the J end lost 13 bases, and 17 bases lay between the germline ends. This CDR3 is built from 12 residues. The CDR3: CASSQVRGELYF. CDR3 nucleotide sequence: TGTGCCAGCAGTCAAGTTAGGGGGGAGCTGTACTTC.

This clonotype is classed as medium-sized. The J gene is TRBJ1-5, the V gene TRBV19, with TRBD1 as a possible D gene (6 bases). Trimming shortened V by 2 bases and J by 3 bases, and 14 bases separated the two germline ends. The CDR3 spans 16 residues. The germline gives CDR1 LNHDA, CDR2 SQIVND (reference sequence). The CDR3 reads CASSIRGRVLNQPQHF. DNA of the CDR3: TGTGCCAGTAGTATAAGGGGGAGGGTCCTCAATCAGCCCCAGCATTTT.

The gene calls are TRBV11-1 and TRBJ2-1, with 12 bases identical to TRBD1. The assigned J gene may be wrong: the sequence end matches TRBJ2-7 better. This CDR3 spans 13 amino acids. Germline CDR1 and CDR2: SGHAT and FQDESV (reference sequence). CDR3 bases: TGTGCCAGCAGTCGGGACAGGGGGCACGAGCAGTACTTC. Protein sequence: CASSRDRGHEQYF.

CDR3 DNA: TGTGCCAGCAGCCCGACGGGAACCGGGGAGCTGTTTTTT. Protein: CASSPTGTGELFF. V usage is TRBV7-6 and J usage is TRBJ2-2; D possibly corresponds to TRBD2 (5 bases). V was pared by 5 bases and J by 5 bases, with 9 bases between. Per germline, CDR1 SGHVS and CDR2 FNYEAQ. The CDR3 sequence is 13 residues long.

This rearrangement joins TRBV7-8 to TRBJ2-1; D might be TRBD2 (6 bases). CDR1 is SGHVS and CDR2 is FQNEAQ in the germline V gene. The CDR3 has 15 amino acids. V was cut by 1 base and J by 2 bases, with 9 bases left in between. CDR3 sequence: CASSLVTSPYNEQFF. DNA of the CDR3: TGTGCCAGCAGCTTAGTGACTAGTCCCTACAATGAGCAGTTCTTC.

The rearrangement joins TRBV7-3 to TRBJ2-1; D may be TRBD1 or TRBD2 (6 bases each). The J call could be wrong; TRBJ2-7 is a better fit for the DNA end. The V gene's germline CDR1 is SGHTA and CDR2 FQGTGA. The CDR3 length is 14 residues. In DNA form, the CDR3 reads TGTGCCAGCAGCCGCCGGGGGCACTCCTACGAGCAGTACTTC. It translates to CASSRRGHSYEQYF.

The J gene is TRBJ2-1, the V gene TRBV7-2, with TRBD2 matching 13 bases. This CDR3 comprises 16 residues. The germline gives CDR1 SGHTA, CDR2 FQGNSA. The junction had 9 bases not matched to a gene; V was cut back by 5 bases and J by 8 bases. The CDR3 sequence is CASSLRTSGGRDEQFF. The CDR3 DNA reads TGTGCCAGCAGCCTAAGGACTAGCGGGGGTAGGGATGAGCAGTTCTTC.

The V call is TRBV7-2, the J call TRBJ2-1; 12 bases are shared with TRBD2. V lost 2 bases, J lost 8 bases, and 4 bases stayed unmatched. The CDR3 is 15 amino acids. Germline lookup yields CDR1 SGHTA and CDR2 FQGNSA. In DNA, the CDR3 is TGTGCCAGCAGCTTAACTAGCGGGAGGATCGATGAGCAGTTCTTC. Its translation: CASSLTSGRIDEQFF.

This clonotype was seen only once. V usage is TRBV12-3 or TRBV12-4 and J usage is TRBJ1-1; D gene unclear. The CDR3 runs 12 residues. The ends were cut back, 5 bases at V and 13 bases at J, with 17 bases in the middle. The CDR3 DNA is TGTGCCAGCAGTCCAGAAACGACTTTTTGTTTCTTT. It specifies CASSPETTFCFF.

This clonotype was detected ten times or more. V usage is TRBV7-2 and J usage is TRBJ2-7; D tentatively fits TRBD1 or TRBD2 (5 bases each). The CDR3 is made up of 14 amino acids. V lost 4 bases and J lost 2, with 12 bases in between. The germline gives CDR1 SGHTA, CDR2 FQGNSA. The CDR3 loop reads CASSSGTETYEQYF. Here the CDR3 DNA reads TGTGCCAGCAGCTCAGGGACGGAGACCTACGAGCAGTACTTC.

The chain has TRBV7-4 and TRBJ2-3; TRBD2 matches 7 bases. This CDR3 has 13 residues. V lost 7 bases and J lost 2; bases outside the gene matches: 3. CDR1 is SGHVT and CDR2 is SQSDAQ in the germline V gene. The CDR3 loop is CASKAGYTDTQYF. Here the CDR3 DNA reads TGTGCCAGCAAAGCGGGGTACACAGATACGCAGTATTTT.

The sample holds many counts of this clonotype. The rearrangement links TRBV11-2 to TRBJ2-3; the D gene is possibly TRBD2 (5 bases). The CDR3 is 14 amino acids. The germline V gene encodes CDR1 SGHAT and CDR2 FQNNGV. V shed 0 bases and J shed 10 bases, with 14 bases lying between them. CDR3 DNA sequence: TGTGCCAGCAGCTTAGAACTCAGCGGTTGGGCGCAGTATTTT. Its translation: CASSLELSGWAQYF.

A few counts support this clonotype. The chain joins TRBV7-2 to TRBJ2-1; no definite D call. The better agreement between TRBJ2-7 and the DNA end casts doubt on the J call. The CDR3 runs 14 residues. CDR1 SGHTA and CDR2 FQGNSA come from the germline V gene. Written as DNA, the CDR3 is TGTGCCAGCAGCTTAGATGGCGGCACCTACGAGCAGTACTTC. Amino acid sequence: CASSLDGGTYEQYF.

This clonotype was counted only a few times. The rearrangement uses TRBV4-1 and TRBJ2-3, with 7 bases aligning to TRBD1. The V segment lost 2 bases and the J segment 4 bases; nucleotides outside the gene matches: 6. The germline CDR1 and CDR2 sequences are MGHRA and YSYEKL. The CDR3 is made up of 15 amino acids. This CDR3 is CASSQITGVPDTQYF. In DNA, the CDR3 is TGCGCCAGCAGCCAAATTACAGGGGTCCCAGATACGCAGTATTTT.

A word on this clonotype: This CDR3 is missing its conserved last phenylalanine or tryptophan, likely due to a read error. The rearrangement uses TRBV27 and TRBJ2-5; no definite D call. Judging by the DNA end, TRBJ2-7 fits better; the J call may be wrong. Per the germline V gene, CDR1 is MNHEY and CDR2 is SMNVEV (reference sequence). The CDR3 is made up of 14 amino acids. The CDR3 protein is CASSSSLESNEQYL. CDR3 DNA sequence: TGTGCCAGCAGTTCGTCTTTGGAGTCCAACGAGCAGTACTTG.

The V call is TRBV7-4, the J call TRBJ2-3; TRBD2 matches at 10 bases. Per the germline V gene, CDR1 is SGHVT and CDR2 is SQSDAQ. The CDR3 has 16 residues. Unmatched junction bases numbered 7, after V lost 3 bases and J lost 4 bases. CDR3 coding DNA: TGTGCCAGCAGCTTTAGTAGGCTAGCGGGAGCAGATACGCAGTATTTT. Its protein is CASSFSRLAGADTQYF.

DNA for the CDR3: TGTGCCAGCAGTGAAGGACGGGGCGGGCCCGAGCAGTACTTC. The encoded protein is CASSEGRGGPEQYF. J is TRBJ2-1 and V is TRBV6-1; D may be TRBD1 or TRBD2 (5 bases each). The assigned J gene may be wrong: the sequence end matches TRBJ2-7 better. Germline assignment: CDR1 MNHNS and CDR2 SASEGT. This CDR3 comprises 14 residues.

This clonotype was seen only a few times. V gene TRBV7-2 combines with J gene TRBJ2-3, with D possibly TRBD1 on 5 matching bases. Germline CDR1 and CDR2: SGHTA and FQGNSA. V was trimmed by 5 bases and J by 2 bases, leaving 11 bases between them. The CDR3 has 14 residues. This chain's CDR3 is CASSRDSFTDTQYF. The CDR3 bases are TGTGCCAGCAGCCGTGACAGCTTCACAGATACGCAGTATTTT.

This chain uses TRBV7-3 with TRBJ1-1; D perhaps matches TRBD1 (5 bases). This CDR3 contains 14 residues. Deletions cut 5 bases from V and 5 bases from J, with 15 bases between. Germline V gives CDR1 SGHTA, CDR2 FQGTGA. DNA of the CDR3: TGTGCCAGCAGCAACGGGGCCGAAGGGACTGAAGCTTTCTTT. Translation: CASSNGAEGTEAFF. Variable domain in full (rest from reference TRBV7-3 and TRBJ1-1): GAGVSQTPSNKVTEKGKYVELRCDPISGHTALYWYRQSLGQGPEFLIYFQGTGAADDSGLPNDRFFAVRPEGSVSTLKIQRTERGDSAVYLCASSNGAEGTEAFFGQGTRLTVV.

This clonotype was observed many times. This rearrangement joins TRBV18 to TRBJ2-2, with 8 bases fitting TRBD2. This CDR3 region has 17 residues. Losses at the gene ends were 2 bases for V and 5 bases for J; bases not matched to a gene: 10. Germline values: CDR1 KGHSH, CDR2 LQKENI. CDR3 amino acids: CASSPASGRWVTGELFF. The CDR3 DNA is TGTGCCAGCTCACCAGCGAGCGGGAGATGGGTGACCGGGGAGCTGTTTTTT.

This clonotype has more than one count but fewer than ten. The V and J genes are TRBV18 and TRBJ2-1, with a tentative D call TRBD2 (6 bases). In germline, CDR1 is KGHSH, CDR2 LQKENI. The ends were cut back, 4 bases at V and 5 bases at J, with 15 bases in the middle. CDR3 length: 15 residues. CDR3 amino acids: CASSLSPGENNEQFF. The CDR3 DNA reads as TGTGCCAGCTCACTTTCTCCGGGAGAGAACAATGAGCAGTTCTTC.

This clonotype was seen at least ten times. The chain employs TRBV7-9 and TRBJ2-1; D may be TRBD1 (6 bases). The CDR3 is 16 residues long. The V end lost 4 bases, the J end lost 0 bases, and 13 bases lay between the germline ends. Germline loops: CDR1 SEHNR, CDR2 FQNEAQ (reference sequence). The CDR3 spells CASSSWTVSSYNEQFF. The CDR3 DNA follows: TGTGCCAGCAGCTCCTGGACAGTGAGCTCCTACAATGAGCAGTTCTTC.

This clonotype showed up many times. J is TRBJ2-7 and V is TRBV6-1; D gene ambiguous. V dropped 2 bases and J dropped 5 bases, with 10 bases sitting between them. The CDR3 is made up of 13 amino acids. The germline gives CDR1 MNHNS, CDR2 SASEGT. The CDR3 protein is CASSERVSDEQYF. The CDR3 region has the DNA TGTGCCAGCAGTGAAAGGGTTTCCGACGAGCAGTACTTC.